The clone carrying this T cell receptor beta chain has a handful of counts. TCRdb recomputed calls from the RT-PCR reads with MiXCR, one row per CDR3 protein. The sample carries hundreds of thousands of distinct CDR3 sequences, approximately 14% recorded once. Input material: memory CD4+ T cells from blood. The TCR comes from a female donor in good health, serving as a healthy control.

The CDR3 here is CSASRQGADGYTF. The CDR3 DNA reads TGCAGTGCTAGTCGACAGGGGGCGGATGGCTACACCTTC. The V call is TRBV20-1, the J call TRBJ1-2, with 10 nucleotides matching TRBD1. V was pared by 3 bases and J by 6 bases, with 4 bases of the junction left unmatched. This CDR3 spans 13 amino acids. Germline V CDR1 and CDR2: DFQATT, SNEGSKA (reference sequence).